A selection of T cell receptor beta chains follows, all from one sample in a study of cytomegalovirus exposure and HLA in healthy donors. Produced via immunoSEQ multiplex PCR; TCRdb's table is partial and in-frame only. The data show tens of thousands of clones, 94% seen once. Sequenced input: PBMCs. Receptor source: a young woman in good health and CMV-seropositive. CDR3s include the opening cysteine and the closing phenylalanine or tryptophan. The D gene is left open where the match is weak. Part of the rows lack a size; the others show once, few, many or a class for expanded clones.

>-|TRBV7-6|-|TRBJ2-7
TGTGCCAGCAGCCTACAGTTCTCCTACGAGCAGTACTTC
CASSLQFSYEQYF
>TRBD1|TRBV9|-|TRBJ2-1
TGTGCCAGCAGCCCCCGGACAGGGGACTACAATGAGCAGTTCTTC
CASSPRTGDYNEQFF
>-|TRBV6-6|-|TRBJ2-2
TGTGCCAGCAATCGAGCCGGGGAGCTGTTTTTT
CASNRAGELFF
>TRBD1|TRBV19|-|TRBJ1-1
TGTGCCAGTAGCAACCTCGCTCGGGACAGGGACACTGAAGCTTTCTTT
CASSNLARDRDTEAFF
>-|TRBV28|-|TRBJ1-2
TGTGCCAGCAGTTTAACCGGGTCGGACTATGGCTACACCTTC
CASSLTGSDYGYTF
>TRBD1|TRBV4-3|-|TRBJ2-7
TGCGCCAGCAGCCAAGAGCAGCAGACAGGGGTCTCCTACGAGCAGTACTTC
CASSQEQQTGVSYEQYF
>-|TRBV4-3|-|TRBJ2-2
TGCGCCAGCAGCCAAGATCTCGGGGAGCTGTTTTTT
CASSQDLGELFF
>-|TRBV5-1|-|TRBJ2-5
TGCGCCAGCAGCTTGGCCCAGGGAGGACTACAAGAGACCCAGTACTTC
CASSLAQGGLQETQYF
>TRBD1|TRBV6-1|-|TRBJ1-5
TGTGCCAGCACCGAAGGACAGGGGTGGAATCAGCCCCAGCATTTT
CASTEGQGWNQPQHF
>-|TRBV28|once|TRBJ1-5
TGTGCCAGCAGCGTCTCTACAGGGAACAATCAGCCCCAGCATTTT
CASSVSTGNNQPQHF
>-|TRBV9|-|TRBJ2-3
TGTGCCAGCAGCGTACAGGGTGGCTTCACAGATACGCAGTATTTT
CASSVQGGFTDTQYF
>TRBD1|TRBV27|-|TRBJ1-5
TGTGCCAGCAGTCCTCGGACAGGGGGCGAGGGTCAGCCCCAGCATTTT
CASSPRTGGEGQPQHF
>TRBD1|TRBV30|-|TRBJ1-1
TGTGCCTGGAGTACACAGGGGGTCACTGAAGCTTTCTTT
CAWSTQGVTEAFF
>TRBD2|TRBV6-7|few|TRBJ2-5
TGTGCCAGCAGTTACTCGAGGACTAGCATCCAAGAGACCCAGTACTTC
CASSYSRTSIQETQYF
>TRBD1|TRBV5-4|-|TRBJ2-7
TGTGCCAGCAGCTTGGACAGGGGGCGCGAGCAGTACTTC
CASSLDRGREQYF
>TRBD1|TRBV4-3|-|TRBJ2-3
TGCGCCAGCAGCCAAGGGACAGGGACCACAGATACGCAGTATTTT
CASSQGTGTTDTQYF
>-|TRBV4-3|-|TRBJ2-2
TGCGCCAGCAGCCAAGAAGTTGGCTTCTTGAACACCGGGGAGCTGTTTTTT
CASSQEVGFLNTGELFF
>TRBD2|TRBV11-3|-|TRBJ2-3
TGTGCCAGCAGCCCCAGGACTAGCGGGGGGCGAGATACGCAGTATTTT
CASSPRTSGGRDTQYF
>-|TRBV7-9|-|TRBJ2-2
TGTGCCAGCAGCTTAATCACAGGGCACACCGGGGAGCTGTTTTTT
CASSLITGHTGELFF
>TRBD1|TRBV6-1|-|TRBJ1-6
TGTGCCAGCAGAGAATTCCCGGGACAGTCCTCCTATAATTCACCCCTCCACTTT
CASREFPGQSSYNSPLHF
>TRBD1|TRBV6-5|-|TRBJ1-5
TGTGCCAGCAGTGAGGGGGCGCATCGGCAGCCCCAGCATTTT
CASSEGAHRQPQHF
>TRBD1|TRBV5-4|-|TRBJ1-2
TGTGCCAGCAGCCCCGGGGGGACAGGGTACGTGATGACGAGTGGCTACACCTTC
CASSPGGTGYVMTSGYTF
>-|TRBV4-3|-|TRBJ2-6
TGCGCCAGCAGCCAGAACAGGGCCCAATCTGGGGCCAACGTCCTGACTTTC
CASSQNRAQSGANVLTF
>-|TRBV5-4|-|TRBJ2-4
TGTGCCAGCAGCGCCCGGGTTGAAGCCAAAAACATTCAGTACTTC
CASSARVEAKNIQYF
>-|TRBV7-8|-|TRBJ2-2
TGTGCCAGCAGCTTATCCGGGGAGGCTGGGGAGCTGTTTTTT
CASSLSGEAGELFF
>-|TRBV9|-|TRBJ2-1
TGTGCCAGCCGGGACTCAACCTCCTACAATGAGCAGTTCTTC
CASRDSTSYNEQFF
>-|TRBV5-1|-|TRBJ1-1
TGCGCCAGCAGCTTGGGTTCGAGGAAGGGGACTGAAGCTTTCTTT
CASSLGSRKGTEAFF
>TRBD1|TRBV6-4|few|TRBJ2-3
TGTGCCAGCAGTGTGGGACAGGGCACAGATACGCAGTATTTT
CASSVGQGTDTQYF
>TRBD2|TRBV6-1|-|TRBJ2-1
TGTGCCAGCAGCAGATTTAGCGGGAATTCGTATGAGCAGTTCTTC
CASSRFSGNSYEQFF